This is a list of T cell receptor beta chains from one sample in a study of blood T cell repertoires in COVID-19. The table came from immunoSEQ multiplex PCR; TCRdb's copy has only in-frame clones and leaves some out. The sample yields 450,000 or so clones, roughly 90% seen once. The sequenced sample consisted of peripheral blood. Source of these receptors: a woman between 35 and 50 years old with COVID-19, enrolled during active disease. Each CDR3 is given with its conserved first and last residue. Fields, in order: clone size, J gene, D gene, V gene, CDR3 protein. A D gene is named only where the DNA matches it firmly. Rows give clone size only sometimes, using once, few, many, or a class for an expanded clone.

- TRBJ1-2 - TRBV7-3 CASSDRNYGYTF
- TRBJ1-2 - TRBV12-3/TRBV12-4 CASSPGVGGGYTF
few TRBJ1-1 - TRBV6-5 CAYLVFGENTEAFF
- TRBJ2-5 TRBD2 TRBV27 CASRLGGGETQYF
few TRBJ1-1 - TRBV12-3/TRBV12-4 CASSGGGYEAFF
- TRBJ1-2 TRBD1 TRBV7-3 CASSLRRDRAPYGYTF
- TRBJ2-1 TRBD2 TRBV27 CASSSGGDYNEQFF
- TRBJ2-7 TRBD2 TRBV5-1 CASSLESGGLYEQYF
- TRBJ2-1 TRBD2 TRBV28 CASSLAGGRYNEQFF
- TRBJ2-3 TRBD2 TRBV7-2 CASSLASGRLAGGYYTQYF
once TRBJ1-1 - TRBV28 CASSPLRGGNTEAFF
- TRBJ1-4 - TRBV10-1 CASSFGKPIEKLFF
- TRBJ1-5 - TRBV2 CASTTEPYSNQPQHF
- TRBJ2-1 TRBD1 TRBV12-5 CASGPSGQGIYNEQFF
- TRBJ1-4 - TRBV28 CASINWGPNEKLFF
- TRBJ1-5 TRBD1 TRBV19 CASRPDRGLVNQPQHF
- TRBJ2-5 - TRBV9 CASSVVVKETQYF
- TRBJ1-5 TRBD1 TRBV18 CASSPSGTGSEAQHF
- TRBJ2-5 TRBD1 TRBV2 CASWDRGQETQYF
- TRBJ2-7 TRBD1 TRBV12-3/TRBV12-4 CASRRTGKYEQYF
- TRBJ2-2 - TRBV9 CASSVDSMSGSTGELFF
- TRBJ2-2 TRBD1 TRBV7-2 CASSSKQGGTGELFF
- TRBJ2-2 - TRBV7-3 CASSLRTENTGELFF
once TRBJ1-1 - TRBV29-1 CSVHRQGDTEAFF
- TRBJ2-3 TRBD2 TRBV5-4 CASSRRPSGGTSSTDTQYF
- TRBJ1-1 TRBD1 TRBV5-6 CASSLEGALGDTEAFF
- TRBJ1-5 - TRBV27 CASSLSRENQPQHF
- TRBJ1-1 - TRBV27 CASMYRVNTEAFF
- TRBJ2-3 TRBD2 TRBV15 CATSGLPGLARDTQYF
- TRBJ1-6 - TRBV7-9 CASSLARVDSPLHF
once TRBJ1-2 TRBD1 TRBV6-2/TRBV6-3 CASSPPPGQEPRDGYTF
- TRBJ1-1 TRBD1 TRBV29-1 CSAQTGGENTEAFF
- TRBJ1-6 - TRBV28 CASSSLIRGGDSPLHF
- TRBJ1-2 - TRBV12-3/TRBV12-4 CASSPGGYGYTF
- TRBJ2-7 TRBD1 TRBV12-3/TRBV12-4 CASSLGTGPLKYF
- TRBJ1-5 - TRBV4-3 CASSQAPGRGRPQHF
- TRBJ1-6 - TRBV5-8 CASRNDRVNSPLHF
- TRBJ2-7 - TRBV4-1 CASSQVGAGGREQYF
- TRBJ1-2 TRBD1 TRBV28 CASSLDILDRGRTNYGYTF
- TRBJ1-1 TRBD1 TRBV7-2 CASSLAAGQGTEAFF
- TRBJ1-3 - TRBV7-8 CASTWTTGNTIYF
- TRBJ1-5 - TRBV27 CASTPAGGGDQPQHF
- TRBJ1-6 - TRBV6-5 CASSSGYNSPLHF
- TRBJ1-5 TRBD1 TRBV7-2 CASSTTGGNQPQHF
once TRBJ1-3 TRBD1 TRBV5-1 CASSFGTGGTGNTIYF
- TRBJ1-6 TRBD1 TRBV7-3 CASSSSGQAYNSPLHF